Reported below is one T cell receptor beta chain. The antigen remains unidentified. The assay was immunoSEQ multiplex PCR, and TCRdb's table has in-frame clones only and misses some. The table records more than 35,000 clones, 81% of them present only once. V lost 4 bases and J 6 bases, leaving 7 bases between the germline ends. Germline CDR1 is LGHNA and CDR2 is YNFKEQ. The CDR3 is made up of 11 amino acids. The sample comes from a study of a mutant IDH1 vaccine in newly diagnosed glioma. Background on the study: Vaccines were first given 4-6 weeks after radiotherapy alone, or with temozolomide cycles.

Documented time point: week 35, safety follow-up. In the vaccine, a single dose held 300 ug of the mutant IDH1 20-mer peptide, along with topical imiquimod. Eight vaccine injections were given to patients in weeks 1, 3, 5, 7, 11, 15, 19 and 23. The chain links TRBV4-2 to TRBJ2-7, with a possible D match to TRBD2 (5 bases). Source: PBMCs, taken from a glioma patient whose treatment included an IDH1 peptide vaccine. This clonotype was obtained from a woman between 40 and 50 years old with glioma. Some clones in this sample may be carry-over from other donors' samples. CDR3 in amino acids: CASSLRGEQYF. CDR3 sequence (DNA): TGTGCCAGCAGCCTCCGGGGCGAGCAGTACTTC.